A single sample is the source of the 21 T cell receptor beta chains below, sequenced in a study of cytomegalovirus exposure and HLA in healthy donors. The PCR contained 60 Vbeta and 13 Jbeta primers. Sequenced by immunoSEQ multiplex PCR; TCRdb stores in-frame clones only, minus some. The data show about 180,000 clones, more than 60% seen once. Sequencing used PBMCs. These receptors all stem from a human donor in good health.

The chain is built from TRBV5-1 and TRBJ2-1; the D gene is possibly TRBD1 (5 bases). The V end lost 1 base, the J end lost 8 bases, and 10 bases lay between the germline ends. Germline V CDR1 and CDR2: SGHRS, YFSETQ. The length of the CDR3 is 13 residues. The CDR3 nucleotides read TGCGCCAGCAGCTTGCAGGGCGGCGATGAGCAGTTCTTC. The encoded protein is CASSLQGGDEQFF.

This clone has only a few counts. The chain employs TRBV6-5 and TRBJ2-5, with D possibly TRBD1 on 6 matching bases. The J call may not be correct, given that the DNA end is closer to TRBJ2-7. CDR3 length: 13 amino acids. In germline, CDR1 is MNHEY, CDR2 SVGAGI. The CDR3 nucleotides are TGTGCCAGCAGTCCTGCAGGGGAAGGCGAGCAGTACTTC. It codes for CASSPAGEGEQYF.

For the CDR3, the DNA is TGTGCCAGCAGCCCCCGACAGGGAGGCTCTGGGGCCAACGTCCTGACTTTC. Translation: CASSPRQGGSGANVLTF. J is TRBJ2-6 and V is TRBV9; weak D call: TRBD1 (7 bases). V lost 4 bases and J 0 bases, leaving 14 bases between the germline ends. The CDR3 is made up of 17 amino acids. The germline V gene encodes CDR1 SGDLS and CDR2 YYNGEE.

This chain links TRBV30 with TRBJ2-3; 9 positions agree with TRBD2. In germline, CDR1 is GTSNPN, CDR2 SVGIG (reference sequence). V shed 6 bases and J 6 bases; nucleotides not matched to a gene: 16. This CDR3 has 16 residues. The CDR3 sequence: CACLPLEAGGPDTQYF. The CDR3, as DNA: TGTGCCTGTCTGCCCCTTGAGGCGGGGGGGCCGGATACGCAGTATTTT.

This clone has only a few counts. The V call is TRBV7-6, the J call TRBJ1-6; D is unclear. CDR1 and CDR2 (germline): SGHVS, FNYEAQ. Between the trimmed V and J ends, which lost 1 base and 5 bases, there was a span of 9 bases. The CDR3 length is 15 residues. Written as DNA, the CDR3 is TGTGCCAGCAGCTTAGATGCCAGAAATAATTCACCCCTCCACTTT. This sequence encodes CASSLDARNNSPLHF.

The chain couples TRBV7-3 to TRBJ2-1; 11 nucleotides match TRBD2. Germline CDR1 SGHTA, CDR2 FQGTGA. With 3 bases clipped from V and 9 bases from J, the junction kept 7 bases outside the gene matches. The CDR3 runs 15 residues. CDR3 amino acids: CASSLLAGGRSEQFF. The CDR3 region has the DNA TGTGCCAGCAGCTTGCTAGCGGGGGGTCGCTCTGAGCAGTTCTTC.

V and J are TRBV7-3 and TRBJ2-3; a weak D match, TRBD1 (6 bases). Between the trimmed V and J ends, which lost 6 bases and 0 bases, there was a span of 10 bases. Germline V gene sequence: CDR1 SGHTA, CDR2 FQGTGA. The CDR3 contains 14 residues. The DNA for the CDR3 is TGTGCCAGCAGTGGGGGCGTTAGCACAGATACGCAGTATTTT. Its translation: CASSGGVSTDTQYF.

The CDR3 is CASSQGRGREDTQYF. The CDR3, as DNA: TGTGCCAGCAGCCAAGGGCGGGGTAGGGAAGATACGCAGTATTTT. The chain has TRBV4-2 and TRBJ2-3, with D perhaps matching TRBD2 (6 bases). This CDR3 contains 15 residues. Germline values: CDR1 LGHNA, CDR2 YNFKEQ. The germline V and J ends were trimmed by 1 base and 5 bases, with 13 bases remaining between them.

This chain links TRBV7-8 with TRBJ2-3; 14 bases agree with TRBD2. The V gene's germline CDR1 is SGHVS and CDR2 FQNEAQ. This CDR3 contains 16 residues. V was clipped by 4 bases and J by 4 bases; unmatched bases: 4. In DNA form, the CDR3 reads TGTGCCAGCAGCTCCCGGACTAGCGGGGGGTCAGATACGCAGTATTTT. It translates to CASSSRTSGGSDTQYF.

The chain has TRBV30 and TRBJ1-6, with D possibly being TRBD1 (6 bases). CDR3 length equals 14 residues. The germline CDR1 and CDR2 sequences are GTSNPN and SVGIG (reference sequence). V was trimmed by 0 bases and J by 7 bases, leaving 10 bases between them. CDR3 nucleotides: TGTGCCTGGAGTGTCAGGGGTTTGAATTCACCCCTCCACTTT. It codes for CAWSVRGLNSPLHF. Based on the CDR3 plus reference TRBV30 and TRBJ1-6, the full variable domain is SQTIHQWPATLVQPVGSPLSLECTVEGTSNPNLYWYRQAAGRGLQLLFYSVGIGQISSEVPQNLSASRPQDRQFILSSKKLLLSDSGFYLCAWSVRGLNSPLHFGNGTRLTVT.

This clone was recorded a few times. The chain uses TRBV15 and TRBJ1-5, with no clear D. There are 15 residues in the CDR3. From germline, CDR1 is LNHNV and CDR2 YYDKDF (reference sequence). Trimming cost V 1 base and J 8 bases, with 15 bases left between them. The chain's CDR3 is CATSRGPPGPEPQHF. CDR3 bases: TGTGCCACCAGCAGAGGACCTCCTGGGCCCGAGCCCCAGCATTTT.

The chain joins TRBV2 to TRBJ2-2; tentative D call: TRBD1 (6 bases). This CDR3 is 15 amino acids long. Looked up from germline, CDR1 is SNHLY and CDR2 is FYNNEI. The V gene lost 4 bases and the J gene lost 4 bases, with 13 bases spanning the gap. CDR3 bases: TGTGCCAGCAGTGTTCCCAGGGGTAGCACCGGGGAGCTGTTTTTT. It codes for CASSVPRGSTGELFF.

The rearrangement uses TRBV5-1 and TRBJ1-6; a possible D gene is TRBD1 (5 bases). The V gene's germline CDR1 is SGHRS and CDR2 YFSETQ. Trimming removed 0 bases from V and 8 bases from J, with 15 bases in between. The length of the CDR3 is 16 residues. In nucleotides, the CDR3 is TGCGCCAGCAGCTTGGAAGACGTGGGGGGTTATTCACCCCTCCACTTT. Translated: CASSLEDVGGYSPLHF.

Only a few counts were recorded for this clone. CDR3 sequence (DNA): TGTGCCAGCAGCTCCAGAAGTCCAGGGGAAAAGGGCTACGAGCAGTACTTC. As protein: CASSSRSPGEKGYEQYF. V gene TRBV7-9 combines with J gene TRBJ2-7, with D perhaps TRBD1 (6 bases). V was trimmed by 4 bases and J by 3 bases, leaving 22 bases between them. Looked up from germline, CDR1 is SEHNR and CDR2 is FQNEAQ (reference sequence). CDR3 size: 17 residues.

The chain employs TRBV19 and TRBJ1-1; D possibly corresponds to TRBD1 (5 bases). The CDR3 is 14 residues long. CDR1 and CDR2 (germline): LNHDA, SQIVND (reference sequence). The ends were cut back, 5 bases at V and 4 bases at J, with 14 bases in the middle. The CDR3 DNA reads TGTGCCAGTAGTGTTCCGGGACTATCCACTGAAGCTTTCTTT. Translating gives CASSVPGLSTEAFF.

DNA for the CDR3: TGTGCTAGTGGTTTGGCGACAGGGGCCGGCTATGGCTACACCTTC. As protein: CASGLATGAGYGYTF. This chain links TRBV12-5 with TRBJ1-2; 8 positions agree with TRBD1. Germline V gene lookup returns CDR1 LGHNT and CDR2 FRNRAP. V dropped 1 base and J dropped 4; count of bases not matched to a gene: 5. This CDR3 has 15 amino acids.

This clone was counted only a few times. This chain uses TRBV9 with TRBJ2-2; tentative D call: TRBD1 (6 bases). In germline, CDR1 is SGDLS, CDR2 YYNGEE. The CDR3 is 15 amino acids. The V end was cut by 0 bases, the J end by 0 bases, with 6 bases between. CDR3 in amino acids: CASSVEGANTGELFF. The CDR3 DNA reads TGTGCCAGCAGCGTAGAGGGGGCGAACACCGGGGAGCTGTTTTTT.

The J gene is TRBJ1-1, the V gene TRBV11-2; 10 bases align to TRBD1. The CDR3 extends over 13 amino acids. V was clipped by 2 bases and J by 8 bases; unmatched bases: 2. Germline V gene lookup returns CDR1 SGHAT and CDR2 FQNNGV. CDR3 in DNA: TGTGCCAGCAGCTTATGGGACAGGGGCGAAGCTTTCTTT. Amino acids: CASSLWDRGEAFF.

The CDR3 sequence is CASSRSRVRGSQPQHF. The CDR3 DNA is TGTGCCAGCAGCCGTTCCAGGGTTAGGGGTTCTCAGCCCCAGCATTTT. V gene TRBV7-8 combines with J gene TRBJ1-5; maybe TRBD1 (5 bases). Germline assignment: CDR1 SGHVS and CDR2 FQNEAQ. The CDR3 runs 16 residues. The germline V and J ends were trimmed by 5 bases and 6 bases, with 20 bases remaining between them.

This sequence joins TRBV30 and TRBJ1-1; D is perhaps TRBD1 (6 bases). From germline, CDR1 is GTSNPN and CDR2 SVGIG (reference sequence). With 0 bases removed from V and 4 bases from J, the gap between germline ends came to 12 bases. This CDR3 contains 14 residues. The CDR3 is CAWSVGGAATEAFF. The DNA for the CDR3 is TGTGCCTGGAGTGTAGGGGGGGCCGCCACTGAAGCTTTCTTT.

J is TRBJ1-5 and V is TRBV19; unclear D gene. Germline loops: CDR1 LNHDA, CDR2 SQIVND (reference sequence). Trimming pared 4 bases from V and 1 base from J, leaving 11 bases between. The CDR3 loop spans 15 amino acids. The CDR3 bases are TGTGCCAGTAGTAGTCCGTCGGTAAGCAATCAGCCCCAGCATTTT. The encoded protein is CASSSPSVSNQPQHF.